These 31 T cell receptor beta chains came from one sample sequenced in a study of Ad26.COV2.S vaccination and SARS-CoV-2 variants. Sequenced by immunoSEQ multiplex PCR; TCRdb stores in-frame clones only, minus some. The data contain roughly 320,000 clones, 85% of them singletons. Treatment given: over 15 received Ad26.COV2.S at low or high dose, single or two shots; roughly five received placebo; per-sample allocation not given. All samples were drawn on day 63, counting from the first vaccine or placebo injection. Sequencing was performed on peripheral blood, taken in a trial of Ad26.COV2.S vaccine versus placebo. The source is a person aged 18-65 years who received the Ad26.COV2.S COVID-19 vaccine or a placebo.

The chain combines TRBV2 with TRBJ2-7; 7 bases fit TRBD1. The CDR3 runs 14 residues. Germline CDR1 SNHLY, CDR2 FYNNEI. The J segment lost 5 bases and the V segment lost 2 bases, leaving 6 bases of the junction unmatched. This CDR3 reads CASSETRGPNEQYF. CDR3 DNA: TGTGCCAGCAGTGAAACTAGGGGGCCTAACGAGCAGTACTTC. The entire variable domain, with the rest obtained from reference TRBV2 and TRBJ2-7, is as follows: EPEVTQTPSHQVTQMGQEVILRCVPISNHLYFYWYRQILGQKVEFLVSFYNNEISEKSEIFDDQFSVERPDGSNFTLKIRSTKLEDSAMYFCASSETRGPNEQYFGPGTRLTVT.

The gene calls are TRBV7-9 and TRBJ2-2; D is tentatively TRBD1 or TRBD2 (5 bases each). This CDR3 has 14 amino acids. V lost 0 bases, J lost 11 bases, and 13 bases lay in between. The germline gives CDR1 SEHNR, CDR2 FQNEAQ (reference sequence). CDR3 nucleotides: TGTGCCAGCAGCTTAGCTAAGCTGGGGACCGAGCTGTTTTTT. This encodes CASSLAKLGTELFF.

The J gene is TRBJ1-6, the V gene TRBV4-2; weak D call: TRBD1 (6 bases). Germline V gives CDR1 LGHNA, CDR2 YNFKEQ. Trimming took 0 bases from V and 10 from J, leaving 13 bases between them. The CDR3 runs 15 residues. CDR3 nucleotide sequence: TGTGCCAGCAGCCAAGAAAGGGGGGTTGGATCACCCCTCCACTTT. Encoded protein: CASSQERGVGSPLHF.

The rearrangement links TRBV7-9 to TRBJ1-2; D gene unclear. Germline V gives CDR1 SEHNR, CDR2 FQNEAQ (reference sequence). Trimming shortened V by 5 bases and J by 4 bases, and 14 bases separated the two germline ends. There are 14 residues in the CDR3. The CDR3 nucleotides read TGTGCCAGCAGCCCTCAGGCAGGACCCTATGGCTACACCTTC. It encodes CASSPQAGPYGYTF.

This chain joins TRBV5-5 and TRBJ2-3, with TRBD2 identical over 9 bases. The germline gives CDR1 SGHKS, CDR2 YYEKEE (reference sequence). Trimming cost V 3 bases and J 2 bases; bases outside gene matches: 7. This CDR3 has 16 amino acids. CDR3 region: CASSSLAGEPTDTQYF. The CDR3 nucleotides read TGTGCCAGCAGCTCTTTAGCGGGGGAACCCACAGATACGCAGTATTTT.

This clone was detected only once. The chain has TRBV18 and TRBJ1-4, with D unresolved. V was pared by 1 base and J by 2 bases, with 11 bases between. This CDR3 has 16 amino acids. CDR1 and CDR2 from the germline V gene are KGHSH and LQKENI. This chain's CDR3 is CASSPRGTGTNEKLFF. For the CDR3, the DNA is TGTGCCAGCTCACCACGGGGTACGGGGACTAATGAAAAACTGTTTTTT.

CDR3 nucleotides: TGTGCCAGTAGTACCTCCCGGGGCATGGGCACAGATACGCAGTATTTT. Its translation: CASSTSRGMGTDTQYF. This chain links TRBV19 with TRBJ2-3; D is perhaps TRBD1 or TRBD2 (5 bases each). The germline V gene encodes CDR1 LNHDA and CDR2 SQIVND (reference sequence). The CDR3 runs 16 residues. V was pared by 4 bases and J by 1 base, with 15 bases between.

The rearrangement joins TRBV7-3 to TRBJ2-5; D possibly matches TRBD1 or TRBD2 (5 bases each). V was clipped by 5 bases and J by 9 bases, with 16 bases between them. Germline V CDR1 and CDR2: SGHTA, FQGTGA. The CDR3 contains 13 residues. In DNA form, the CDR3 reads TGTGCCAGCAGCATAGACCGCCTGGGGGCCCAGTACTTC. Its translation: CASSIDRLGAQYF.

This clone was observed a handful of times. The rearrangement joins TRBV2 to TRBJ2-7; D is ambiguous. Deletions cut 7 bases from V and 0 bases from J, with 25 bases between. Germline values: CDR1 SNHLY, CDR2 FYNNEI. This CDR3 contains 18 residues. This chain's CDR3 is CASIKPRSLVSFSYEQYF. CDR3 DNA: TGTGCCAGCATCAAACCTCGCAGTCTAGTTTCCTTCTCCTACGAGCAGTACTTC.

The chain links TRBV27 to TRBJ1-1; no clear D gene. This CDR3 is 15 amino acids long. Germline loops: CDR1 MNHEY, CDR2 SMNVEV (reference sequence). The V and J ends lost 6 bases and 2 bases respectively, with 16 bases between them. CDR3 DNA sequence: TGTGCCAGCAGACGAGACCCCTATCAAAACACTGAAGCTTTCTTT. Amino acids: CASRRDPYQNTEAFF.

The gene calls are TRBV4-2 and TRBJ2-7; 7 bases are a match to TRBD1. Germline CDR1 and CDR2: LGHNA and YNFKEQ. The CDR3 totals 15 residues. V dropped 3 bases and J dropped 0; count of bases not matched to a gene: 5. The chain's CDR3 is CASSQPGQHSYEQYF. In nucleotides, the CDR3 is TGTGCCAGCAGCCAGCCGGGACAGCACTCCTACGAGCAGTACTTC.

V is TRBV29-1 and J is TRBJ1-1; a weak D match, TRBD1 (5 bases). This CDR3 has 13 residues. The V gene lost 4 bases and the J gene lost 1 base, with 10 bases spanning the gap. Germline CDR1 is SQVTM and CDR2 is ANQGSEA. The CDR3 coding sequence is TGCAGCGTTGCAGACAGATCGAACACTGAAGCTTTCTTT. This sequence encodes CSVADRSNTEAFF.

This chain links TRBV7-9 with TRBJ1-1; 7 bases fit TRBD1. The CDR3 is made up of 13 amino acids. The V gene's germline CDR1 is SEHNR and CDR2 FQNEAQ (reference sequence). V gave up 5 bases and J gave up 3 bases; unmatched junction bases: 3. CDR3 amino acids: CASSRTGDTEAFF. In nucleotides, the CDR3 is TGTGCCAGCAGCCGAACAGGGGACACTGAAGCTTTCTTT.

The CDR3 sequence is CASSLVRGYTF. The DNA of the CDR3 is TGTGCCAGCAGCTTAGTCCGCGGCTACACCTTC. The chain uses TRBV7-9 and TRBJ1-2; D gene ambiguous. Germline V gene data show CDR1 as SEHNR and CDR2 as FQNEAQ (reference sequence). This CDR3 has 11 amino acids. V was pared by 1 base and J by 8 bases, with 5 bases between.

The chain is built from TRBV7-2 and TRBJ1-2; perhaps TRBD1 as D (6 bases). The V and J ends lost 1 base and 3 bases respectively, with 9 bases between them. Germline V gives CDR1 SGHTA, CDR2 FQGNSA. The length of the CDR3 is 14 residues. The CDR3 is CASSLVWTDYGYTF. The DNA of the CDR3 is TGTGCCAGCAGCTTAGTCTGGACAGACTATGGCTACACCTTC.

V gene TRBV5-1 combines with J gene TRBJ1-3; 9 nucleotides agree with TRBD1. Germline V gene lookup returns CDR1 SGHRS and CDR2 YFSETQ. The CDR3 has 15 amino acids. Losses at the gene ends were 4 bases for V and 2 bases for J; bases not matched to a gene: 4. The CDR3 coding sequence is TGCGCCAGCAGCAGTGGGACAGGGCCTGGAAACACCATATATTTT. Translating it yields CASSSGTGPGNTIYF.

About this clone itself: At the DNA level, this CDR3 is encoded by other sequences in the same sample as well. The chain carries TRBV5-1 and TRBJ1-3; D is possibly TRBD1 (5 bases). This CDR3 spans 14 amino acids. Trimming took 0 bases from V and 4 from J, leaving 8 bases between them. CDR1 is SGHRS and CDR2 is YFSETQ in the germline V gene. This CDR3 is CASSLAGYGNTIYF. CDR3 in DNA: TGCGCCAGCAGCTTGGCAGGGTACGGAAACACCATATATTTT.

V is TRBV7-9 and J is TRBJ2-2; the D gene is possibly TRBD1 (5 bases). This CDR3 spans 16 amino acids. Trimming removed 2 bases from V and 0 bases from J, with 10 bases in between. Per germline, CDR1 SEHNR and CDR2 FQNEAQ (reference sequence). The CDR3 bases are TGTGCCAGCAGCTTATACCAGGGTGCGAACACCGGGGAGCTGTTTTTT. Encoded protein: CASSLYQGANTGELFF. Looking up the rest from reference TRBV7-9 and TRBJ2-2 gives the full variable domain: DTGVSQNPRHKITKRGQNVTFRCDPISEHNRLYWYRQTLGQGPEFLTYFQNEAQLEKSRLLSDRFSAERPKGSFSTLEIQRTEQGDSAMYLCASSLYQGANTGELFFGEGSRLTVL.

V and J are TRBV11-2 and TRBJ2-7; maybe TRBD2 (6 bases). Deletions cut 5 bases from V and 4 bases from J, with 21 bases between. The CDR3 contains 16 residues. Per the germline V gene, CDR1 is SGHAT and CDR2 is FQNNGV. CDR3 sequence: CASSPYPGDPFYEQYF. CDR3 DNA sequence: TGTGCCAGCAGCCCCTACCCGGGGGACCCCTTTTACGAGCAGTACTTC.

The chain carries TRBV6-2 or TRBV6-3 and TRBJ2-2; D may correspond to TRBD1 or TRBD2 (5 bases each). V was shortened by 2 bases and J by 2 bases, with 12 bases between the two germline ends. CDR1 is MNHEY and CDR2 is SVGEGT in the germline V gene. The length of the CDR3 is 16 residues. The CDR3 region is CASSYGGTFNTGELFF. DNA for the CDR3: TGTGCCAGCAGTTACGGGGGAACGTTCAACACCGGGGAGCTGTTTTTT.

The rearrangement uses TRBV6-5 and TRBJ1-2; D gene unclear. CDR3 length: 13 residues. Trimming stripped 0 bases from V and 3 bases from J, with 5 bases between. Germline-derived CDR1 and CDR2 are MNHEY and SVGAGI. The CDR3 DNA sequence: TGTGCCAGCAGTTACTCGACCGACTATGGCTACACCTTC. It encodes CASSYSTDYGYTF.

V gene TRBV5-1 combines with J gene TRBJ1-1; tentative D call: TRBD1 (6 bases). The V gene lost 0 bases and the J gene lost 0 bases, with 9 bases spanning the gap. This CDR3 contains 15 residues. The germline V gene has CDR1 SGHRS and CDR2 YFSETQ. Written as DNA, the CDR3 is TGCGCCAGCAGCTTGGTCTCAGGGGTGAACACTGAAGCTTTCTTT. Protein product: CASSLVSGVNTEAFF. The full variable domain, in which reference TRBV5-1 and TRBJ1-1 provide the parts outside the CDR3, is KAGVTQTPRYLIKTRGQQVTLSCSPISGHRSVSWYQQTPGQGLQFLFEYFSETQRNKGNFPGRFSGRQFSNSRSEMNVSTLELGDSALYLCASSLVSGVNTEAFFGQGTRLTVV.

CDR3 DNA sequence: TGTGCCAGTAGTATATCTGGCAGGGGCCTCACTCATTCTGGAAACACCATATATTTT. Amino acids: CASSISGRGLTHSGNTIYF. The gene calls are TRBV19 and TRBJ1-3; D possibly corresponds to TRBD1 (6 bases). Germline CDR1 LNHDA, CDR2 SQIVND (reference sequence). The CDR3 is 19 residues long. V was clipped by 2 bases and J by 1 base, with 21 bases between them.

The rearrangement links TRBV30 to TRBJ1-2, with 9 bases aligning to TRBD1. The V gene's germline CDR1 is GTSNPN and CDR2 SVGIG (reference sequence). Trimming took 2 bases from V and 6 from J; bases not matched to a gene: 10. CDR3 length: 15 amino acids. CDR3 residues: CAWSSIGTGFDGYTF. The CDR3 nucleotides read TGTGCCTGGAGTTCAATCGGGACAGGGTTCGATGGCTACACCTTC.

This rearrangement joins TRBV13 to TRBJ1-2, with TRBD1 as a possible D gene (5 bases). The CDR3 runs 14 residues. Trimming took off 1 base at V and 4 bases at J, with 10 bases between the two ends. Germline assignment: CDR1 PRHDT and CDR2 FYEKMQ (reference sequence). The DNA of the CDR3 is TGTGCCAGCAGCTTAGACAGGAGCGGCTATGGCTACACCTTC. This encodes CASSLDRSGYGYTF.

The chain combines TRBV4-1 with TRBJ2-3, with a tentative D call TRBD2 (6 bases). The V gene lost 4 bases and the J gene lost 0 bases, with 17 bases spanning the gap. In germline, CDR1 is MGHRA, CDR2 YSYEKL. The CDR3 is made up of 17 amino acids. This CDR3 reads CASSLSTGGRSTDTQYF. The CDR3 DNA follows: TGCGCCAGCAGCCTTTCCACCGGGGGACGAAGCACAGATACGCAGTATTTT.

The gene calls are TRBV13 and TRBJ2-7, with 9 bases fitting TRBD1. The germline CDR1 and CDR2 sequences are PRHDT and FYEKMQ (reference sequence). The trim removed 6 bases at V and 6 bases at J, leaving 6 bases unmatched. CDR3 length: 13 amino acids. CDR3: CASRIRTGVEQYF. In DNA, the CDR3 is TGTGCCAGCAGAATCAGGACAGGGGTCGAGCAGTACTTC.

This clone was picked up one time. The chain uses TRBV3-1 (or the pseudogene TRBV3-2) and TRBJ1-4; a possible D gene is TRBD1 (5 bases). Germline-derived CDR1 and CDR2 are LGHDT and YNNKEL (reference sequence). The V end lost 3 bases, the J end lost 3 bases, and 8 bases lay between the germline ends. The CDR3 spans 14 residues. The CDR3 bases are TGTGCCAGCAGCCACAGGGCATCTAATGAAAAACTGTTTTTT. Translating it yields CASSHRASNEKLFF.

This chain links TRBV5-1 with TRBJ1-1; 7 bases match TRBD1. With V trimmed by 4 bases and J by 4 bases, 7 bases remained unmatched. CDR1 and CDR2 from the germline V gene are SGHRS and YFSETQ. This CDR3 contains 14 residues. The CDR3 sequence is CASSADRVGTEAFF. CDR3 DNA: TGCGCCAGCAGCGCCGACAGGGTCGGCACTGAAGCTTTCTTT. Supplemented by reference TRBV5-1 and TRBJ1-1, the full variable domain reads KAGVTQTPRYLIKTRGQQVTLSCSPISGHRSVSWYQQTPGQGLQFLFEYFSETQRNKGNFPGRFSGRQFSNSRSEMNVSTLELGDSALYLCASSADRVGTEAFFGQGTRLTVV.

The V gene is TRBV7-2, the J gene TRBJ1-6, with 9 bases lining up with TRBD1. This CDR3 spans 15 amino acids. The junction had 3 bases not matched to a gene; V was cut back by 5 bases and J by 4 bases. The germline V gene has CDR1 SGHTA and CDR2 FQGNSA. In nucleotides, the CDR3 is TGTGCCAGCAGCAAAGACAGGGGGTATAATTCACCCCTCCACTTT. It yields the protein CASSKDRGYNSPLHF.

The gene calls are TRBV11-3 and TRBJ2-2; TRBD2 might be the D (6 bases). The CDR3 consists of 15 residues. Trimming left V 1 base short and J 6 bases short, with 12 bases between. Germline CDR1 reads SGHNT; CDR2 reads YENEEA. CDR3 in DNA: TGTGCCAGCAGCTTAGGAATCCGGGACTCCGGGGAGCTGTTTTTT. This gives the protein CASSLGIRDSGELFF.